This TCR beta chain stems from a study of T cell responses to AZD1222 COVID-19 vaccine. The V and J ends lost 2 bases and 5 bases respectively, with 9 bases between them. Germline CDR1 reads GTSNPN; CDR2 reads SVGIG (reference sequence). The CDR3 spans 12 residues. It was second doses at about 4 or about 12 weeks that were pooled. Produced via immunoSEQ multiplex PCR; TCRdb's table is partial and in-frame only. The sample comprises under 150,000 clones, around 94% of which are singletons, and 9.3% rests with the top ten. Points on this clone: Its antigen is currently unknown.

Overall study results and limits: Across the whole spike, CD4 TCRs peaked at regions 160-218 and 743-854.

This receptor was identified in an adult who received the AZD1222 COVID-19 vaccine. Sequenced material: peripheral blood, taken 28 days after the second AZD1222 dose. This chain joins TRBV30 and TRBJ1-2; D is perhaps TRBD1 (5 bases). The CDR3 protein is CAWSPGPYGYTF. The CDR3 nucleotides are TGTGCCTGGAGTCCGGGACCTTATGGCTACACCTTC.